This T cell receptor (beta chain) was captured in a study of cytomegalovirus exposure and HLA in healthy donors. Findings and limits, study-wide: The study labeled 164 TCR beta chains cytomegalovirus-associated.

The PCR employed 60 Vbeta primers together with 13 Jbeta primers. Sequenced by immunoSEQ multiplex PCR; TCRdb stores in-frame clones only, minus some. The sample carries about 120,000 clones, 60% to 75% recorded once. In its sample, this clone was seen a few times. Its antigen is still unknown. V lost 0 bases, J lost 6 bases, and 6 bases stayed unmatched. Germline V CDR1 and CDR2: SGHVS, FNYEAQ. CDR3 length equals 17 residues. Material for sequencing was PBMCs. This TCR was recovered from a woman in her thirties or forties in good health and CMV-seropositive. The chain joins TRBV7-6 to TRBJ2-1, with 12 nucleotides matching TRBD2. DNA of the CDR3: TGTGCCAGCAGCTTAGCGGGGCTAGCGGGAGGGCTCAATGAGCAGTTCTTC. Residues: CASSLAGLAGGLNEQFF.